The present T cell receptor (beta chain) was sequenced within a study of T-cell reconstitution after alpha-beta-depleted transplantation in children. Overall study results and limits: Surviving recipient T cells and thymic progenitors accounted for the high day-60 TCRbeta diversity observed in some patients.

Molecular barcoding with unique molecular identifiers was used for the TCRbeta library. MiXCR was run by TCRdb on the PCR reads, yielding one entry per CDR3 protein. The data hold under 50,000 distinct CDR3 sequences, with around 8.8% observed a single time. This clonotype was observed at least ten times. The antigen is undetermined. The CDR3 consists of 17 residues. Germline V CDR1 and CDR2: MNHEY, SMNVEV (reference sequence). Losses at the gene ends were 5 bases for V and 3 bases for J; bases not matched to a gene: 12. The sample here was PBMCs, mostly from graft donor cells, taken 60 days after TCRalphabeta/CD19-depleted stem cell transplant. The source is a male patient under 10 years old who had a stem cell transplant for chronic granulomatous disease, so the T cells may come from the graft donor. The rearrangement uses TRBV27 and TRBJ2-7; 11 nucleotides line up with TRBD1. The CDR3 DNA follows: TGTGCCAGCAGTAGCAGGGGGATGGGACAGGGGGACTACGAGCAGTACTTC. This codes for CASSSRGMGQGDYEQYF.